Listed here is a single T cell receptor beta chain. The CDR3 has 15 residues. CDR1 is SGHTA and CDR2 is FQGTGA in the germline V gene. The V end lost 3 bases, the J end lost 1 base, and 11 bases lay between the germline ends. This specimen belongs to a study of PD-L1 blockade in urothelial cancer. Documented time point: pretreatment peripheral blood. This table comes from immunoSEQ multiplex PCR, and its TCRdb copy is limited to in-frame clones, with some not included. The table shows 95,000 to 100,000 clones, with about nine tenths occurring only once. The receptor comes from a man aged 55 to 69 with urothelial cancer. Sequenced here: PBMCs, sampled around atezolizumab (anti-PD-L1) treatment. The genes are TRBV7-3 and TRBJ2-3, with D uncertain. The CDR3 here is CASSLVPVGTDTQYF. The CDR3 coding sequence is TGTGCCAGCAGCTTGGTCCCGGTGGGCACAGATACGCAGTATTTT.